These 4 T cell receptor beta chains originate from one sample sequenced in a study of cytomegalovirus exposure and HLA in healthy donors. In the PCR, 60 Vbeta and 13 Jbeta primers were used. Using immunoSEQ multiplex PCR, the repertoire was profiled, and TCRdb retains in-frame clones only, with some absent. This sample's table reports about 130,000 clones. Sequencing input: PBMCs. These receptors originate from a man aged 35-49 years in good health and CMV-seronegative.

V gene TRBV7-2 combines with J gene TRBJ1-2; 7 positions agree with TRBD1. Germline lookup yields CDR1 SGHTA and CDR2 FQGNSA. Trimming removed 8 bases from V and 4 bases from J; junction bases left unmatched: 10. The CDR3 totals 14 residues. The CDR3 here is CASRTGALSYGYTF. CDR3 coding DNA: TGTGCCAGCCGTACAGGGGCGCTTTCCTATGGCTACACCTTC. The whole variable domain, remainder taken from reference TRBV7-2 and TRBJ1-2, is GAGVSQSPSNKVTEKGKDVELRCDPISGHTALYWYRQSLGQGLEFLIYFQGNSAPDKSGLPSDRFSAERTGGSVSTLTIQRTQQEDSAVYLCASRTGALSYGYTFGSGTRLTVV.

V and J are TRBV29-1 and TRBJ2-7; 7 bases fit TRBD2. This CDR3 has 12 amino acids. The germline V gene has CDR1 SQVTM and CDR2 ANQGSEA. With V trimmed by 0 bases and J by 7 bases, 3 bases remained unmatched. CDR3 nucleotide sequence: TGCAGCGTTGAAGATCTCGGGAGGGAGCAGTACTTC. The encoded protein is CSVEDLGREQYF.

The CDR3 coding sequence is TGTGCCAGCAGCTTTGCGGGAGAGCAGTTCTTC. Residues: CASSFAGEQFF. The V and J genes are TRBV5-4 and TRBJ2-1, with a possible D match to TRBD2 (6 bases). Germline values: CDR1 SGHNT, CDR2 YYREEE (reference sequence). V was trimmed by 2 bases and J by 10 bases, leaving 7 bases between them. The CDR3 length is 11 residues. The full variable domain, completed using reference TRBV5-4 and TRBJ2-1, is ETGVTQSPTHLIKTRGQQVTLRCSSQSGHNTVSWYQQALGQGPQFIFQYYREEENGRGNFPPRFSGLQFPNYSSELNVNALELDDSALYLCASSFAGEQFFGPGTRLTVL.

V usage is TRBV19 and J usage is TRBJ1-5; D may be TRBD1 (6 bases). V was clipped by 8 bases and J by 0 bases, with 20 bases between them. Germline CDR1 is LNHDA and CDR2 is SQIVND (reference sequence). There are 17 residues in the CDR3. CDR3 protein: CASGVLAGQISNQPQHF. For the CDR3, the DNA is TGTGCCAGTGGAGTATTAGCTGGACAGATTAGCAATCAGCCCCAGCATTTT.